This T cell receptor beta chain was observed in a study of blood T cell repertoires in COVID-19. Study overall: Some COVID-19 samples were acute and others convalescent; all came from the United States, Italy and Spain. PBMCs, B-cell-depleted T cells, or T cells were the source of the cDNA or gDNA that made up the material.

This clone occurred a few times. V shed 2 bases and J 9 bases; nucleotides not matched to a gene: 1. Germline CDR1 is KGHSY and CDR2 is FQNENV. This CDR3 has 14 amino acids. Original methodology: Scientists estimated how many nucleated cells there were by amplifying reference gene primers. This table comes from immunoSEQ multiplex PCR, and its TCRdb copy is limited to in-frame clones, with some not included. For V, J and clone size, that table is used; D and trimming come from the DNA. The repertoire has 50,000 or so clones, roughly 82% of them found once; the top ten carry around 23%. Material: peripheral blood. The receptor comes from a woman older than 75 with acute or convalescent COVID-19. The V gene is TRBV16, the J gene TRBJ1-6; 10 bases agree with TRBD1. The CDR3 nucleotides read TGTGCCAGCAGCCAACGGGACAGGGGTTCACCCCTCCACTTT. This sequence encodes CASSQRDRGSPLHF.